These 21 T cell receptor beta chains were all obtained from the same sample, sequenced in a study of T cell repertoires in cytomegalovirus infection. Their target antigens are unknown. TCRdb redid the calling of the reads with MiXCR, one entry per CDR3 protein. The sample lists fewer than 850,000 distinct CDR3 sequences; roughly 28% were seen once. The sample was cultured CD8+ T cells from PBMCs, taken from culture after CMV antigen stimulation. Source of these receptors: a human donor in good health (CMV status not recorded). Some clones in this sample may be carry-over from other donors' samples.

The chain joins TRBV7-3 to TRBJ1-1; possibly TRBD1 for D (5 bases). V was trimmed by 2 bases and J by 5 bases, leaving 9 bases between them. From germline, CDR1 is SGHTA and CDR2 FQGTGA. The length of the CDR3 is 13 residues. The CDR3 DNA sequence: TGTGCCAGCAGCTTATTCAAGGGGACTGAAGCTTTCTTT. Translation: CASSLFKGTEAFF.

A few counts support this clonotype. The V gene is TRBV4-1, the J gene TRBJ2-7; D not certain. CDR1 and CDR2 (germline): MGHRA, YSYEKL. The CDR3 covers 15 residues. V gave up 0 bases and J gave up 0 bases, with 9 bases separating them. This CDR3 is CASSQDLHTSYEQYF. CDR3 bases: TGCGCCAGCAGCCAAGATCTGCACACCTCCTACGAGCAGTACTTC.

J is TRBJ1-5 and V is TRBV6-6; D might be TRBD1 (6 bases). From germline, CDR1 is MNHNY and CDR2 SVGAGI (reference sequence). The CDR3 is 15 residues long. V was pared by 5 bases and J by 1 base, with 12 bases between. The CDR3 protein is CASSDNRESNQPQHF. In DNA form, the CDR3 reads TGTGCCAGCAGTGACAACAGGGAGAGCAATCAGCCCCAGCATTTT.

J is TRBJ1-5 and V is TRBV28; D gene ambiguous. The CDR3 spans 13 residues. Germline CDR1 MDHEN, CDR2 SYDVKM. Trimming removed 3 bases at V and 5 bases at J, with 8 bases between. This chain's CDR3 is CASSLVGYQPQHF. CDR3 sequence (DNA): TGTGCCAGCAGTTTGGTGGGGTATCAGCCCCAGCATTTT. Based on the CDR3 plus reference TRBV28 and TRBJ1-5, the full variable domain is DVKVTQSSRYLVKRTGEKVFLECVQDMDHENMFWYRQDPGLGLRLIYFSYDVKMKEKGDIPEGYSVSREKKERFSLILESASTNQTSMYLCASSLVGYQPQHFGDGTRLSIL.

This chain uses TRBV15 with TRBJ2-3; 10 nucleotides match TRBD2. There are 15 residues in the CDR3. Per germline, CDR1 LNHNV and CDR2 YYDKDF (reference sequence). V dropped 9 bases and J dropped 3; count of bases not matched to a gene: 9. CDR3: CATDNGLAETDTQYF. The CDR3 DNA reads TGTGCCACTGACAACGGACTAGCGGAAACAGATACGCAGTATTTT.

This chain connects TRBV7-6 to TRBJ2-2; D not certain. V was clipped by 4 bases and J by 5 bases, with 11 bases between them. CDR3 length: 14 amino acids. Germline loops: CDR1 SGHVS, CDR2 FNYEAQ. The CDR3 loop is CASSSPLGTGELFF. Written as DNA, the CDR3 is TGTGCCAGCAGCTCCCCCCTCGGGACCGGGGAGCTGTTTTTT.

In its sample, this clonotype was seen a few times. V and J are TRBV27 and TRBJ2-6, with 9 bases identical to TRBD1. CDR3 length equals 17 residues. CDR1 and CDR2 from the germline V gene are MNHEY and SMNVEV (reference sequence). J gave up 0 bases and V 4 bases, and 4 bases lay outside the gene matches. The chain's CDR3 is CASSSSTGGSGANVLTF. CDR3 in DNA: TGTGCCAGCAGTTCCTCGACAGGGGGCTCTGGGGCCAACGTCCTGACTTTC.

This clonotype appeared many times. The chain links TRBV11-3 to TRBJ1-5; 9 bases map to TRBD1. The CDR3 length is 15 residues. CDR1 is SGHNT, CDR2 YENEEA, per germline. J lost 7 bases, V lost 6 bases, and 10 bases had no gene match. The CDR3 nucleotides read TGTGCCAGCAGTCAAGACAGGGGGTTGGACCAGCCCCAGCATTTT. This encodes CASSQDRGLDQPQHF.

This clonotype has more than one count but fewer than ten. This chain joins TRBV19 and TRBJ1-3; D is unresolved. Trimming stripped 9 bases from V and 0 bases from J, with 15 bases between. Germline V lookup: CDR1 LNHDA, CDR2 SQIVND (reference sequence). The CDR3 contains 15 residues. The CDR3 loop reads CASHPGSYSGNTIYF. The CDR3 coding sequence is TGTGCCAGCCACCCGGGCAGCTACTCTGGAAACACCATATATTTT. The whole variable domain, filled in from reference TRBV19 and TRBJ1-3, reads DGGITQSPKYLFRKEGQNVTLSCEQNLNHDAMYWYRQDPGQGLRLIYYSQIVNDFQKGDIAEGYSVSREKKESFPLTVTSAQKNPTAFYLCASHPGSYSGNTIYFGEGSWLTVV.

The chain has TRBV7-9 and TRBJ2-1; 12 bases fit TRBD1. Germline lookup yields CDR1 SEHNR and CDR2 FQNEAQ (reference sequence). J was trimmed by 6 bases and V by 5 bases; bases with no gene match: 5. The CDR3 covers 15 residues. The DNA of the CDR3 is TGTGCCAGCAGCCACCGGGACAGGGGGCCCAATGAGCAGTTCTTC. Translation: CASSHRDRGPNEQFF.

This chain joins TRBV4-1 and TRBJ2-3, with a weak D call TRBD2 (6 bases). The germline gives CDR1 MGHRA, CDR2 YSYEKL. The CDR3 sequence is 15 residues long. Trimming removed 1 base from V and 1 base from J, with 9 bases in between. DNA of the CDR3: TGCGCCAGCAGCCAAGTGAGACTAGGCACAGATACGCAGTATTTT. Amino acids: CASSQVRLGTDTQYF.

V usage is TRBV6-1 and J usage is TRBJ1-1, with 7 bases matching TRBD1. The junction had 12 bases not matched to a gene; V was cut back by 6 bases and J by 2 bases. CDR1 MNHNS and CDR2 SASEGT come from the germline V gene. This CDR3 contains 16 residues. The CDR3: CASRAGGGWLNTEAFF. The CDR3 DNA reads TGTGCCAGCAGAGCAGGGGGGGGATGGCTCAACACTGAAGCTTTCTTT.

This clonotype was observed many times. CDR3 sequence (DNA): TGTGCCAGCAGCAAGAAGGACAGGGGGTACACCGGGGAGCTGTTTTTT. Protein sequence: CASSKKDRGYTGELFF. The chain carries TRBV7-9 and TRBJ2-2; 10 nucleotides line up with TRBD1. V was clipped by 5 bases and J by 3 bases; unmatched bases: 6. Germline CDR1 is SEHNR and CDR2 is FQNEAQ (reference sequence). This CDR3 is built from 16 residues.

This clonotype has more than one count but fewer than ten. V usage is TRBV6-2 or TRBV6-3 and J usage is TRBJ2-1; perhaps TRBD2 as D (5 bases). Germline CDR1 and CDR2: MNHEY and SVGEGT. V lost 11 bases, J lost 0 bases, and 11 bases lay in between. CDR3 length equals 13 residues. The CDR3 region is CAGGYSSYNEQFF. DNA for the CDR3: TGTGCCGGAGGATATAGCTCCTACAATGAGCAGTTCTTC.

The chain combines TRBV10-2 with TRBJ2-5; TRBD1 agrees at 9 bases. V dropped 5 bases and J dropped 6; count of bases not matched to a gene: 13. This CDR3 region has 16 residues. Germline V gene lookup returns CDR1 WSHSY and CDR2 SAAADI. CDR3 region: CASSKTGGQAHQTQYF. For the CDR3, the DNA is TGCGCCAGCAGTAAGACAGGGGGTCAGGCCCATCAGACCCAGTACTTC.

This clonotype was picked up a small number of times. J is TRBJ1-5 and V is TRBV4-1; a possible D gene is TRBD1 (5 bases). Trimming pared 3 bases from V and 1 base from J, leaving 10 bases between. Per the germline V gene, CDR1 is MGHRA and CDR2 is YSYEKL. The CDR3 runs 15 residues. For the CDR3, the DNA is TGCGCCAGCAGCCAGTCGGCAGGGAGCAATCAGCCCCAGCATTTT. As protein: CASSQSAGSNQPQHF.

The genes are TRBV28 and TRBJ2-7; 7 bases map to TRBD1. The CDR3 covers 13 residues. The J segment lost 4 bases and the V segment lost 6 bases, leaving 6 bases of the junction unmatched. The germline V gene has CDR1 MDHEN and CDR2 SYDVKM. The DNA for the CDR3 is TGTGCCAGCAGGAGGGGGCTGAGGTACGAGCAGTACGTC. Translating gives CASRRGLRYEQYV.

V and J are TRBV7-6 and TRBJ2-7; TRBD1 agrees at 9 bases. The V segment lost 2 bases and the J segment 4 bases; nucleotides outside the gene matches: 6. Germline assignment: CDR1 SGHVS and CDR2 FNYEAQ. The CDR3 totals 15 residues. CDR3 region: CASSLFYGQGYEQYV. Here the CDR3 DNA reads TGTGCCAGCAGCTTATTTTACGGACAGGGGTACGAGCAGTACGTC.

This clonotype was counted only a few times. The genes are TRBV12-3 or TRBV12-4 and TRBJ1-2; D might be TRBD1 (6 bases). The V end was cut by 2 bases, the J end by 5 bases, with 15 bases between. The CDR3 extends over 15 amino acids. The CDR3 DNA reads TGTGCCAGCAGTTTAACGGGACACCATCGGTATGGCTACACCTTC. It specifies CASSLTGHHRYGYTF.

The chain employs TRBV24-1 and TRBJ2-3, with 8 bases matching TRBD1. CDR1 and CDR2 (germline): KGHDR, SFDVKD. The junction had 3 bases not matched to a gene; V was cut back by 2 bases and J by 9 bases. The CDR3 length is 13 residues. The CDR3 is CATSDWTGYTQYF. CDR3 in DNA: TGTGCCACCAGTGATTGGACAGGGTACACGCAGTATTTT.

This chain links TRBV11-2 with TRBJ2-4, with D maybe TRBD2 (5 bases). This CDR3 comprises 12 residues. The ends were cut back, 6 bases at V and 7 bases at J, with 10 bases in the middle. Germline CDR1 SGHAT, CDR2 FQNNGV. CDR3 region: CASSPLANIQYF. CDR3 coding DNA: TGTGCCAGCAGTCCTCTAGCTAACATTCAGTACTTC.